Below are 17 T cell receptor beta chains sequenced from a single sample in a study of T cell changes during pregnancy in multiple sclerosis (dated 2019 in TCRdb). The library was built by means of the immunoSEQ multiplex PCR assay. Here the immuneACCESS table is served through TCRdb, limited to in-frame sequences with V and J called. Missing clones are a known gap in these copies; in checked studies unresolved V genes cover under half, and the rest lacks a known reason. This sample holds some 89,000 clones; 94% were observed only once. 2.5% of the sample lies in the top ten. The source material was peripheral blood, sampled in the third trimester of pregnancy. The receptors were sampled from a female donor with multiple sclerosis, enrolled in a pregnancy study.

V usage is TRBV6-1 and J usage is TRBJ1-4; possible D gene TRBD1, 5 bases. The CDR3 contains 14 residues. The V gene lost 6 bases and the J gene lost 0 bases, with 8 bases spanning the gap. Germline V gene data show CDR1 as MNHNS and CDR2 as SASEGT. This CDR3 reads CASSTGATNEKLFF. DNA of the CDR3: TGTGCCAGCAGCACAGGCGCAACTAATGAAAAACTGTTTTTT.

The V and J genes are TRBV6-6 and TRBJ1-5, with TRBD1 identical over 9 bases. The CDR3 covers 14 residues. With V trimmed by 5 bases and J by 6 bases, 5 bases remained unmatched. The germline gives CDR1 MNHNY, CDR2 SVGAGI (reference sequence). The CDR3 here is CASSDRTGVQPQHF. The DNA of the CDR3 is TGTGCCAGCAGTGATCGGACAGGGGTTCAGCCCCAGCATTTT.

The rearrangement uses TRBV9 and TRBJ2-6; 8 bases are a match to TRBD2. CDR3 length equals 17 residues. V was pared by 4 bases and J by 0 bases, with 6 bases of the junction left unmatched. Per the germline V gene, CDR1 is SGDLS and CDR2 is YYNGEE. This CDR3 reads CASSPPGGSSGANVLTF. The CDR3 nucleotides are TGTGCCAGCAGCCCCCCGGGAGGGTCCTCTGGGGCCAACGTCCTGACTTTC.

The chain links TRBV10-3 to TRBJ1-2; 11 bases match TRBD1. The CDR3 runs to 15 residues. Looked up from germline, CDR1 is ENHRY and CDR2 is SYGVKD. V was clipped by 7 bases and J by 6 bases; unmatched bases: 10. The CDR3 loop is CAITGQGASSNGYTF. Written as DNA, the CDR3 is TGTGCCATCACCGGACAGGGGGCGTCTAGCAATGGCTACACCTTC.

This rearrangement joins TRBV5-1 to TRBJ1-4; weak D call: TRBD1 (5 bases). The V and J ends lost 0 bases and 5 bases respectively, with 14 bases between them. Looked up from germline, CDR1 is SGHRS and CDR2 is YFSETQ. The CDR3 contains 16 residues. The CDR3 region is CASSLAGGAVNEKLFF. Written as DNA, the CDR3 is TGCGCCAGCAGCTTGGCCGGAGGGGCTGTGAATGAAAAACTGTTTTTT.

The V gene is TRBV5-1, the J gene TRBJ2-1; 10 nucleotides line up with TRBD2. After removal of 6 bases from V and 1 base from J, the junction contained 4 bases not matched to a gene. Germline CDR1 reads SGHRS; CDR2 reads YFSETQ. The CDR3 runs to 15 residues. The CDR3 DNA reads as TGCGCCAGCAACCCAGCGGGGGGGTCCTACAATGAGCAGTTCTTC. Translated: CASNPAGGSYNEQFF.

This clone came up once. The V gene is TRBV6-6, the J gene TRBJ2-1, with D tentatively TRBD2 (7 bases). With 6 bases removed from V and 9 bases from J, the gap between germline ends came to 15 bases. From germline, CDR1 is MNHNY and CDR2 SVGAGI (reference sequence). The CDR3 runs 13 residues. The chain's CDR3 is CASSENAGAEQFF. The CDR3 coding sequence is TGTGCCAGCAGCGAAAACGCGGGGGCTGAGCAGTTCTTC.

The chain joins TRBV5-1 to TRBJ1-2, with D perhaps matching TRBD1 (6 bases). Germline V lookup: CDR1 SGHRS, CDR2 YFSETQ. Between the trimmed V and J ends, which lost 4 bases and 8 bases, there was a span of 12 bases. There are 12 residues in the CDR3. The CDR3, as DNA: TGCGCCAGCAGCCCCACACAGGGAGGCTACACCTTC. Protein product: CASSPTQGGYTF.

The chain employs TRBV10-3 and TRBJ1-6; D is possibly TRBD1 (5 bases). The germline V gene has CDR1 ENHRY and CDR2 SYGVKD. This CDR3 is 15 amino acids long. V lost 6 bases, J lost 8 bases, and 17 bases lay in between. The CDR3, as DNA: TGTGCCATCAGGACGGCGGGGGTTCTTGATTCACCCCTCCACTTT. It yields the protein CAIRTAGVLDSPLHF.

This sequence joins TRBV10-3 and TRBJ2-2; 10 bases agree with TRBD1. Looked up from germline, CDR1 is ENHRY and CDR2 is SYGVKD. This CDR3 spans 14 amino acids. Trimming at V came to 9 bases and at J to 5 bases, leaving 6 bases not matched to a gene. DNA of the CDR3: TGTGCCATGAGCCGGGACAGGGGTACCGGGGAGCTGTTTTTT. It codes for CAMSRDRGTGELFF.

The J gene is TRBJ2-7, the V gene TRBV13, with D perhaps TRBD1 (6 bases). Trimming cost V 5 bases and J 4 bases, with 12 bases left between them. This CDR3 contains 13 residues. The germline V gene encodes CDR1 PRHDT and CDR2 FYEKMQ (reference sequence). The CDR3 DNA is TGTGCCAGCAGCATCTACAGGGCGTACGAGCAGTACTTC. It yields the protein CASSIYRAYEQYF.

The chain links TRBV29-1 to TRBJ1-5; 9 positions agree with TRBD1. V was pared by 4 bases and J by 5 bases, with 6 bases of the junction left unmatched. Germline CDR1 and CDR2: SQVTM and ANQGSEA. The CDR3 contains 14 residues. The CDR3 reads CSVGTGEMHQPQHF. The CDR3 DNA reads TGCAGCGTTGGGACAGGGGAAATGCATCAGCCCCAGCATTTT. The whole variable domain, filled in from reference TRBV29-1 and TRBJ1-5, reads SAVISQKPSRDICQRGTSLTIQCQVDSQVTMMFWYRQQPGQSLTLIATANQGSEATYESGFVIDKFPISRPNLTFSTLTVSNMSPEDSSIYLCSVGTGEMHQPQHFGDGTRLSIL.

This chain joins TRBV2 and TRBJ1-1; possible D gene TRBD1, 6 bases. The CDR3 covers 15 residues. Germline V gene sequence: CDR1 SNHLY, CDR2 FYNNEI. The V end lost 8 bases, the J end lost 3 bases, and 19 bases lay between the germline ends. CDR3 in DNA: TGTGCCAGCGCCGATAGGGACACGGGCGACACTGAAGCTTTCTTT. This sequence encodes CASADRDTGDTEAFF.

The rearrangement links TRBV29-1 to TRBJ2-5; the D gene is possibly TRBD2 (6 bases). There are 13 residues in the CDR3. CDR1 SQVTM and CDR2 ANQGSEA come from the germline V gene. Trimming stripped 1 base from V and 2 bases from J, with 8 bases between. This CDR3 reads CSVEGDWQETQYF. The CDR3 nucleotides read TGCAGCGTTGAAGGGGACTGGCAAGAGACCCAGTACTTC.

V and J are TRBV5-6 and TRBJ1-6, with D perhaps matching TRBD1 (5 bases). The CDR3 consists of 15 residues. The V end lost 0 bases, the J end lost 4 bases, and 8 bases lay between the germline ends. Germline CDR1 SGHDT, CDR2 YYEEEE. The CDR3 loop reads CASSLGQLYNSPLHF. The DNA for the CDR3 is TGTGCCAGCAGCTTGGGACAGTTGTATAATTCACCCCTCCACTTT. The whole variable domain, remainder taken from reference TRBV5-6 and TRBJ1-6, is DAGVTQSPTHLIKTRGQQVTLRCSPKSGHDTVSWYQQALGQGPQFIFQYYEEEERQRGNFPDRFSGHQFPNYSSELNVNALLLGDSALYLCASSLGQLYNSPLHFGNGTRLTVT.

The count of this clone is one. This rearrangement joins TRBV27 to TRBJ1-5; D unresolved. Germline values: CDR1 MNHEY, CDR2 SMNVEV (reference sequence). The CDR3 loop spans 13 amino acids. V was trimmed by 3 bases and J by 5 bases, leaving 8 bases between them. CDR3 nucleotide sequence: TGTGCCAGCAGTTTGCGCGAGCATCAGCCCCAGCATTTT. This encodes CASSLREHQPQHF.

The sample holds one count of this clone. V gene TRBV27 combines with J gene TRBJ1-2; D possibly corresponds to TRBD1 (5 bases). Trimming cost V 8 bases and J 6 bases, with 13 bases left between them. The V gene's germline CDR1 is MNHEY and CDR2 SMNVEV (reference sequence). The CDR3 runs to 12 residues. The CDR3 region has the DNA TGTGCCAGCTCCAGGGAAGGTCATGGCTACACCTTC. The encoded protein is CASSREGHGYTF.